The 18 T cell receptor beta chains presented below share a single source sample, sequenced in a study of CD4 T cells in relation to SARS-CoV-2 and coronaviruses (dated by TCRdb to the early 2020s). No antigens are known for them. CD4+ T cells from unexposed donors were collected before the COVID-19 pandemic (2011-2018). After more than nine days of culture, CD4+ T cells were isolated with the EasySep CD4+ T cell isolation kit. Libraries were made using the immunoSEQ multiplex PCR assay. Held by TCRdb, this immuneACCESS table contains in-frame sequences only and omits some clones. Under half of the omission traces to an unresolved V gene where checked; the cause of the rest is unknown. This sample has about 18,000 clones in its table, and 70% to 80% of those were observed once. The top ten clonotypes cover around 20% of the sample. The sample comprised CD4+ T cells from PBMCs, cultured in vitro. The receptors were sampled from a human donor in good health.

This clone has only a few counts. V gene TRBV7-9 combines with J gene TRBJ1-6, with D unresolved. The V and J ends lost 1 base and 7 bases respectively, with 8 bases between them. Germline lookup yields CDR1 SEHNR and CDR2 FQNEAQ (reference sequence). The CDR3 extends over 14 amino acids. This CDR3 is CASSLGETNSPLHF. CDR3 sequence (DNA): TGTGCCAGCAGCTTAGGGGAGACAAATTCACCCCTCCACTTT.

CDR3 nucleotide sequence: TGTGCCAGCGCCACTAGCGAGAGCTCCTACGAGCAGTACTTC. It specifies CASATSESSYEQYF. The gene calls are TRBV18 and TRBJ2-7; 7 nucleotides agree with TRBD2. The CDR3 has 14 amino acids. V gave up 8 bases and J gave up 0 bases; unmatched junction bases: 7. Germline V CDR1 and CDR2: KGHSH, LQKENI.

The chain joins TRBV19 to TRBJ2-7; D is uncertain. V was clipped by 0 bases and J by 4 bases, with 7 bases between them. The CDR3 contains 13 residues. Germline-derived CDR1 and CDR2 are LNHDA and SQIVND (reference sequence). The CDR3 DNA is TGTGCCAGTAGTATAGAAACCCAATACGAGCAGTACTTC. Translation gives CASSIETQYEQYF.

This rearrangement joins TRBV19 to TRBJ1-4; the D gene is possibly TRBD1 (5 bases). This CDR3 contains 15 residues. V was pared by 4 bases and J by 0 bases, with 9 bases between. From germline, CDR1 is LNHDA and CDR2 SQIVND (reference sequence). CDR3 protein: CASSRRQSTNEKLFF. The CDR3 region has the DNA TGTGCCAGTAGTAGACGACAGTCAACTAATGAAAAACTGTTTTTT. Looking up the rest from reference TRBV19 and TRBJ1-4 gives the full variable domain: DGGITQSPKYLFRKEGQNVTLSCEQNLNHDAMYWYRQDPGQGLRLIYYSQIVNDFQKGDIAEGYSVSREKKESFPLTVTSAQKNPTAFYLCASSRRQSTNEKLFFGSGTQLSVL.

In nucleotides, the CDR3 is TGTGCCAGCAGTTACCTTGGGAGTGAGCAGTTCTTC. Protein product: CASSYLGSEQFF. The V and J genes are TRBV2 and TRBJ2-1; weak D call: TRBD2 (5 bases). This CDR3 is 12 amino acids long. The V gene lost 5 bases and the J gene lost 9 bases, with 11 bases spanning the gap. Looked up from germline, CDR1 is SNHLY and CDR2 is FYNNEI. Complete variable domain (other parts from reference TRBV2 and TRBJ2-1): EPEVTQTPSHQVTQMGQEVILRCVPISNHLYFYWYRQILGQKVEFLVSFYNNEISEKSEIFDDQFSVERPDGSNFTLKIRSTKLEDSAMYFCASSYLGSEQFFGPGTRLTVL.

The rearrangement links TRBV19 to TRBJ2-7; 12 bases are a match to TRBD2. CDR1 LNHDA and CDR2 SQIVND come from the germline V gene (reference sequence). The CDR3 loop spans 13 amino acids. V shed 10 bases and J 5 bases; nucleotides not matched to a gene: 6. CDR3: CANSLAGGHEQYF. The DNA for the CDR3 is TGTGCCAACTCACTAGCGGGAGGACACGAGCAGTACTTC.

This chain uses TRBV4-2 with TRBJ2-7; 10 bases fit TRBD2. This CDR3 contains 16 residues. Germline CDR1 reads LGHNA; CDR2 reads YNFKEQ. V dropped 0 bases and J dropped 0; count of bases not matched to a gene: 2. The CDR3 bases are TGTGCCAGCAGCCAAGATTGGACTAGCGGCTCCTACGAGCAGTACTTC. Amino acid sequence: CASSQDWTSGSYEQYF.

The chain joins TRBV11-2 to TRBJ2-7; weak D call: TRBD1 (5 bases). This CDR3 is built from 15 residues. V lost 2 bases and J lost 0, with 11 bases in between. CDR1 and CDR2 from the germline V gene are SGHAT and FQNNGV. CDR3 sequence (DNA): TGTGCCAGCAGCTTACAGGGCGGAAGCTCCTACGAGCAGTACTTC. Its protein product is CASSLQGGSSYEQYF.

CDR3: CASSPAGTSGSYEQYF. The CDR3 DNA reads as TGTGCCAGCAGCCCCGCCGGGACTAGCGGGAGTTACGAGCAGTACTTC. V usage is TRBV5-4 and J usage is TRBJ2-7; 14 positions match TRBD2. Trimming removed 4 bases from V and 4 bases from J; junction bases left unmatched: 7. From germline, CDR1 is SGHNT and CDR2 YYREEE (reference sequence). This CDR3 has 16 amino acids.

The V and J genes are TRBV7-9 and TRBJ1-6; D not resolved. The length of the CDR3 is 15 residues. The V and J ends lost 1 base and 9 bases respectively, with 13 bases between them. Germline CDR1 reads SEHNR; CDR2 reads FQNEAQ (reference sequence). In nucleotides, the CDR3 is TGTGCCAGCAGCTTAGAAGCGGCAGACTCTTCACCCCTCCACTTT. This gives the protein CASSLEAADSSPLHF. Full variable domain (rest looked up from reference TRBV7-9 and TRBJ1-6): DTGVSQNPRHKITKRGQNVTFRCDPISEHNRLYWYRQTLGQGPEFLTYFQNEAQLEKSRLLSDRFSAERPKGSFSTLEIQRTEQGDSAMYLCASSLEAADSSPLHFGNGTRLTVT.

The chain is built from TRBV27 and TRBJ2-2; 10 bases match TRBD2. This CDR3 comprises 16 residues. The V and J ends lost 5 bases and 5 bases, in that order; junction bases with no gene match: 8. Germline V gives CDR1 MNHEY, CDR2 SMNVEV (reference sequence). The CDR3 sequence: CASSGGLAEVTGELFF. The CDR3 DNA reads TGTGCCAGCAGTGGCGGACTAGCGGAGGTGACCGGGGAGCTGTTTTTT.

The J gene is TRBJ2-7, the V gene TRBV5-1; 9 bases match TRBD2. The length of the CDR3 is 14 residues. V gave up 0 bases and J gave up 4 bases; unmatched junction bases: 2. Germline CDR1 and CDR2: SGHRS and YFSETQ. CDR3 sequence (DNA): TGCGCCAGCAGCTTGGATGCGGGAGGGTACGAGCAGTACTTC. Translating it yields CASSLDAGGYEQYF. The full variable domain, completed using reference TRBV5-1 and TRBJ2-7, is KAGVTQTPRYLIKTRGQQVTLSCSPISGHRSVSWYQQTPGQGLQFLFEYFSETQRNKGNFPGRFSGRQFSNSRSEMNVSTLELGDSALYLCASSLDAGGYEQYFGPGTRLTVT.

J is TRBJ1-3 and V is TRBV7-8; no firm D call. V was pared by 6 bases and J by 0 bases, with 6 bases between. CDR3 length equals 13 residues. Germline V gives CDR1 SGHVS, CDR2 FQNEAQ. CDR3 sequence: CASRPSSGNTIYF. The CDR3 DNA reads TGTGCCAGCAGACCGAGCTCTGGAAACACCATATATTTT. The whole variable domain, filled in from reference TRBV7-8 and TRBJ1-3, reads GAGVSQSPRYKVAKRGQDVALRCDPISGHVSLFWYQQALGQGPEFLTYFQNEAQLDKSGLPSDRFFAERPEGSVSTLKIQRTQQEDSAVYLCASRPSSGNTIYFGEGSWLTVV.

The V and J genes are TRBV5-1 and TRBJ2-2; tentative D call: TRBD2 (6 bases). Trimming left V 0 bases short and J 7 bases short, with 10 bases between. CDR3 length: 14 amino acids. Germline CDR1 is SGHRS and CDR2 is YFSETQ. Here the CDR3 DNA reads TGCGCCAGCAGCTTGGGCTTGGAGGGCGGGGAGCTGTTTTTT. Translated, it gives CASSLGLEGGELFF.

This clone showed up just a few times. One junction end does not reproduce the germline sequence, and a read error may be involved. The chain joins TRBV30 to TRBJ2-1; D possibly corresponds to TRBD1 (6 bases). The CDR3 runs to 13 residues. CDR1 and CDR2 from the germline V gene are GTSNPN and SVGIG (reference sequence). The chain's CDR3 is CAWSVRTANGQFF. CDR3 nucleotide sequence: TGTGCCTGGAGTGTGAGGACAGCTAATGGGCAGTTCTTC.

The V call is TRBV25-1, the J call TRBJ1-4, with 12 bases aligning to TRBD1. Looked up from germline, CDR1 is MGHDK and CDR2 is SYGVNS. V shed 8 bases and J 7 bases; nucleotides not matched to a gene: 11. The CDR3 is 16 amino acids. The chain's CDR3 is CASRPGTGGAGEKLFF. Here the CDR3 DNA reads TGTGCCAGCCGTCCCGGGACAGGGGGCGCCGGTGAAAAACTGTTTTTT.

This rearrangement joins TRBV5-6 to TRBJ2-5; unclear D gene. Trimming removed 0 bases from V and 5 bases from J, with 11 bases in between. Germline values: CDR1 SGHDT, CDR2 YYEEEE. The CDR3 runs to 14 residues. The CDR3 DNA is TGTGCCAGCAGCTTGGAATATGTGGGGGAGACCCAGTACTTC. Translated: CASSLEYVGETQYF.

J is TRBJ1-1 and V is TRBV7-2; 7 bases are a match to TRBD1. Germline CDR1 SGHTA, CDR2 FQGNSA. Trimming at V came to 1 base and at J to 11 bases, leaving 7 bases not matched to a gene. This CDR3 is 13 amino acids long. In nucleotides, the CDR3 is TGTGCCAGCAGCTTAGAACAGGGGCGGCGGGCTTTCTTT. It translates to CASSLEQGRRAFF.